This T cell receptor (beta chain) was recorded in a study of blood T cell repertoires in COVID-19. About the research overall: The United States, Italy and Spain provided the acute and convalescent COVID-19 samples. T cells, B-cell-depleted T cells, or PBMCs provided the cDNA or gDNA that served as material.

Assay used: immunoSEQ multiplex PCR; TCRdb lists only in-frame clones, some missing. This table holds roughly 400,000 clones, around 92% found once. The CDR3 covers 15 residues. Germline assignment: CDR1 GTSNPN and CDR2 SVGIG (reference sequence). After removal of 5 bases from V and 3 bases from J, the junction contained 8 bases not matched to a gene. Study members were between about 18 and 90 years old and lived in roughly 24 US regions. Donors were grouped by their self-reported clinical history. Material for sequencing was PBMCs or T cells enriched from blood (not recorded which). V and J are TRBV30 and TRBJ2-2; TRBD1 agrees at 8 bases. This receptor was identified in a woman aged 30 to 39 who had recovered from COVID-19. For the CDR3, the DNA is TGTGCCTGGGACACAGGGGGTCGGTACACCGGGGAGCTGTTTTTT. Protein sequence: CAWDTGGRYTGELFF.